This entry is about one T cell receptor (beta chain). This entry belongs to a study of OX40 agonist ivuxolimab in advanced cancers. Libraries were prepared by immunoSEQ multiplex PCR; TCRdb keeps only in-frame clonotypes and omits some of them. The sample gives roughly 40,000 clones, about nine tenths of which show up once; over 12% is in the top ten. This CDR3 contains 13 residues. The germline V and J ends were trimmed by 3 bases and 2 bases, with 7 bases remaining between them. Germline loops: CDR1 SEHNR, CDR2 FQNEAQ (reference sequence). The source of this sequence is an adult with an advanced solid tumor such as melanoma, head and neck, liver or kidney cancer. The chain is built from TRBV7-9 and TRBJ2-5, with unresolved D. The sample in question was CD4+ or CD8+ T cells sorted from blood, obtained in a trial of the OX40 agonist ivuxolimab. CDR3: CASSFSTQETQYF. Written as DNA, the CDR3 is TGTGCCAGCAGCTTTTCAACACAAGAGACCCAGTACTTC.